These 26 T cell receptor beta chains were sequenced from one sample in a study of human T cells and chemical hapten exposure. Sample time point: patch test 3, about 24 weeks after DPC sensitization. Regarding treatment: therapeutic diphenylcyclopropenone sensitization with weekly scalp DPC. TCRdb reprocessed the RACE reads with MiXCR, giving one entry per CDR3 protein. Of about 84,000 distinct CDR3 sequences in the sample, approximately 11% were seen once. Specimen: whole blood, collected in connection with sensitization to the hapten diphenylcyclopropenone (DPC). Every receptor here comes from a woman in her 50s with alopecia areata. Some clones in this sample may be carry-over from other donors' samples.

The rearrangement uses TRBV3-1 and TRBJ2-5; no reliable D call. Per germline, CDR1 LGHDT and CDR2 YNNKEL (reference sequence). Trimming took off 2 bases at V and 0 bases at J, with 13 bases between the two ends. The CDR3 spans 16 residues. The CDR3 nucleotides are TGTGCCAGCAGCCAACCCACTCGGGCGTACCAAGAGACCCAGTACTTC. Protein product: CASSQPTRAYQETQYF.

This clonotype was picked up many times. The gene calls are TRBV2 and TRBJ1-2; D gene ambiguous. Germline CDR1 SNHLY, CDR2 FYNNEI. There are 12 residues in the CDR3. Trimming shortened V by 1 base and J by 8 bases, and 8 bases separated the two germline ends. CDR3 sequence reads: CASSEVAGGYTF. CDR3 nucleotide sequence: TGTGCCAGCAGTGAAGTAGCGGGCGGCTACACCTTC.

The J gene is TRBJ1-2, the V gene TRBV5-8; D unclear. The CDR3 is 14 amino acids. V was cut by 5 bases and J by 4 bases, with 15 bases left in between. Looked up from germline, CDR1 is SGHTS and CDR2 is YDEGEE. Here the CDR3 DNA reads TGTGCCAGCAGTTCCGGGCCTGGGAGCTATGGCTACACCTTC. It translates to CASSSGPGSYGYTF.

This clonotype appeared a few times. This chain links TRBV11-3 with TRBJ2-7; the D gene is possibly TRBD1 (7 bases). Germline assignment: CDR1 SGHNT and CDR2 YENEEA. The CDR3 has 14 residues. The V end was cut by 5 bases, the J end by 2 bases, with 13 bases between. The CDR3: CASSPRGAAYEQYF. The CDR3 nucleotides are TGTGCCAGCAGCCCCAGGGGGGCGGCCTACGAGCAGTACTTC. Based on the CDR3 plus reference TRBV11-3 and TRBJ2-7, the full variable domain is EAGVVQSPRYKIIEKKQPVAFWCNPISGHNTLYWYLQNLGQGPELLIRYENEEAVDDSQLPKDRFSAERLKGVDSTLKIQPAELGDSAVYLCASSPRGAAYEQYFGPGTRLTVT.

This clonotype was observed a handful of times. The V and J genes are TRBV11-2 and TRBJ2-6; 7 positions match TRBD1. Per the germline V gene, CDR1 is SGHAT and CDR2 is FQNNGV. Losses at the gene ends were 5 bases for V and 0 bases for J; bases not matched to a gene: 16. The CDR3 totals 20 residues. The CDR3 region has the DNA TGTGCCAGCAGCCTTAGGAAAGGGGGCCAGTTCAGCTCTGGGGCCAACGTCCTGACTTTC. Amino acid sequence: CASSLRKGGQFSSGANVLTF.

In regard to this clonotype: A much more abundant neighbour one base away suggests this may be a read error. CDR3 coding DNA: TGTGCCAGCACCGGACAGGGCTCCTACGAGCCGTACTTC. Translated, it gives CASTGQGSYEPYF. This sequence joins TRBV12-3 or TRBV12-4 and TRBJ2-7; 8 bases line up with TRBD1. CDR3 size: 13 residues.

This clonotype has a count of ten or more. The J gene is TRBJ2-2, the V gene TRBV5-1, with 8 positions matching TRBD2. The CDR3 totals 14 residues. The trim removed 6 bases at V and 4 bases at J, leaving 5 bases unmatched. Germline V gene data show CDR1 as SGHRS and CDR2 as YFSETQ. The CDR3 coding sequence is TGCGCCAGCAAAACAGCGGGAGCCACCGGGGAGCTGTTTTTT. Its protein product is CASKTAGATGELFF.

This clonotype was seen a few times. The rearrangement uses TRBV12-3 or TRBV12-4 and TRBJ2-5; the D gene is possibly TRBD2 (5 bases). The CDR3 is 15 amino acids. Trimming stripped 7 bases from V and 4 bases from J, with 19 bases between. The CDR3 region has the DNA TGTGCCAGCAACCTCAGGCGGGTGGCCCCAGAGACCCAGTACTTC. This translates into CASNLRRVAPETQYF.

Comments on this clonotype: The germline gene is not matched at one end of the junction; a read error may be the cause. V and J are TRBV7-7 and TRBJ1-1; maybe TRBD1 (5 bases). Germline CDR1 and CDR2: SSHAT and FNYEAQ (reference sequence). The CDR3 consists of 13 residues. The CDR3 DNA reads as TGTGCTAGCAGCTTACTCGCCGGGACTGAAGTTTTCTTT. Its translation is CASSLLAGTEVFF.

There are many counts of this clonotype. V gene TRBV3-1 combines with J gene TRBJ1-5; no reliable D call. This CDR3 is 14 amino acids long. Trimming pared 4 bases from V and 5 bases from J, leaving 12 bases between. Germline assignment: CDR1 LGHDT and CDR2 YNNKEL (reference sequence). This CDR3 reads CASSLRTDHQPQHF. Written as DNA, the CDR3 is TGTGCCAGCAGCCTTCGGACCGATCATCAGCCCCAGCATTTT.

This clonotype was counted at least ten times. The rearrangement joins TRBV11-2 to TRBJ1-1; tentatively, D is TRBD1 (5 bases). This CDR3 has 15 amino acids. CDR1 and CDR2 from the germline V gene are SGHAT and FQNNGV. Trimming stripped 6 bases from V and 3 bases from J, with 17 bases between. The CDR3 loop is CASRLLRGVDTEAFF. The CDR3 bases are TGTGCCAGCAGATTACTTCGGGGGGTTGACACTGAAGCTTTCTTT.

This clonotype has ten or more counts. V gene TRBV20-1 combines with J gene TRBJ2-3, with 7 bases aligning to TRBD2. In germline, CDR1 is DFQATT, CDR2 SNEGSKA (reference sequence). V was pared by 0 bases and J by 0 bases, with 3 bases of the junction left unmatched. The CDR3 sequence is 15 residues long. Written as DNA, the CDR3 is TGCAGTGCTAGAGATCGGCGGGAGAGCACAGATACGCAGTATTTT. Its translation: CSARDRRESTDTQYF.

This clonotype was picked up many times. The chain has TRBV6-2 or TRBV6-3 and TRBJ1-1; possible D gene TRBD1, 5 bases. The ends were cut back, 7 bases at V and 3 bases at J, with 12 bases in the middle. CDR3 size: 13 residues. Germline V lookup: CDR1 MNHEY, CDR2 SVGEGT. The CDR3 DNA is TGTGCCAGCACCGATTTGGGGGACACTGAAGCTTTCTTT. Residues: CASTDLGDTEAFF.

The chain carries TRBV27 and TRBJ2-1; perhaps D is TRBD1 or TRBD2 (6 bases each). Trimming removed 6 bases from V and 4 bases from J, with 19 bases in between. The CDR3 loop spans 16 amino acids. CDR1 and CDR2 from the germline V gene are MNHEY and SMNVEV (reference sequence). The chain's CDR3 is CASRNGGPVGYNEQFF. As DNA, the CDR3 is TGTGCCAGCAGAAATGGGGGGCCGGTAGGATACAATGAGCAGTTCTTC.

The CDR3 coding sequence is TGCAGCGTTGTAAGAGGGGTCAATGAGCAGTTCTTC. Its protein product is CSVVRGVNEQFF. This chain uses TRBV29-1 with TRBJ2-1; D tentatively reads TRBD1 or TRBD2 (5 bases each). Germline assignment: CDR1 SQVTM and CDR2 ANQGSEA. The CDR3 covers 12 residues. The V end lost 4 bases, the J end lost 6 bases, and 10 bases lay between the germline ends.

This clonotype was seen more than once but under ten times. The chain carries TRBV2 and TRBJ2-1; no firm D call. CDR3 size: 15 residues. CDR1 and CDR2 (germline): SNHLY, FYNNEI. V was pared by 3 bases and J by 2 bases, with 11 bases between. CDR3 in amino acids: CASSDGHLPYNEQFF. Here the CDR3 DNA reads TGTGCCAGCAGTGATGGTCACCTACCCTACAATGAGCAGTTCTTC.

This clonotype was seen a few times. J is TRBJ1-5 and V is TRBV2; D unresolved. CDR3 length: 14 residues. The germline CDR1 and CDR2 sequences are SNHLY and FYNNEI. V shed 1 base and J shed 4 bases, with 8 bases lying between them. CDR3: CASSEGTANQPQHF. In nucleotides, the CDR3 is TGTGCCAGCAGTGAAGGGACCGCGAATCAGCCCCAGCATTTT.

The count of this clonotype is one. The junction differs from germline at one of its ends, possibly a read error. The CDR3 loop reads CASSLYGASLEDTQCF. CDR3 sequence (DNA): TGTGCCAGCAGTTTATACGGGGCGTCCCTTGAAGATACGCAGTGTTTT. J is TRBJ2-3 and V is TRBV12-3 or TRBV12-4; D assignment may be TRBD1 or TRBD2 (5 bases each). There are 16 residues in the CDR3.

The chain couples TRBV20-1 to TRBJ1-3; possibly TRBD1 for D (5 bases). Trimming took off 5 bases at V and 2 bases at J, with 16 bases between the two ends. CDR1 and CDR2 from the germline V gene are DFQATT and SNEGSKA (reference sequence). This CDR3 is 15 amino acids long. CDR3 amino acids: CSAAPNGGPGNTIYF. The CDR3 DNA is TGCAGTGCTGCCCCGAACGGGGGACCTGGAAACACCATATATTTT.

V and J are TRBV7-8 and TRBJ1-5; D is possibly TRBD1 (6 bases). Trimming removed 4 bases at V and 3 bases at J, with 13 bases between. This CDR3 region has 15 residues. Germline V gene lookup returns CDR1 SGHVS and CDR2 FQNEAQ. The CDR3 nucleotides read TGTGCCAGCAGCTCCCAAAGGGGGGCCAATCAGCCCCAGCATTTT. As protein: CASSSQRGANQPQHF.

The J gene is TRBJ2-7, the V gene TRBV7-9, with a tentative D call TRBD2 (5 bases). There are 14 residues in the CDR3. Trimming left V 2 bases short and J 6 bases short, with 14 bases between. Germline CDR1 SEHNR, CDR2 FQNEAQ (reference sequence). As DNA, the CDR3 is TGTGCCAGCAGCTTATCGGGAAGGCCGGGCGAGCAGTACTTC. This codes for CASSLSGRPGEQYF.

This clonotype was found many times. Written as DNA, the CDR3 is TGTGCCAGCAGTTACGCAGCGGGAGGGCCCTACGAGCAGTACTTC. This gives the protein CASSYAAGGPYEQYF. V gene TRBV6-5 combines with J gene TRBJ2-7, with 10 positions matching TRBD2. Germline CDR1 is MNHEY and CDR2 is SVGAGI. Trimming cost V 2 bases and J 2 bases; bases outside gene matches: 3. The CDR3 covers 15 residues.

The genes are TRBV28 and TRBJ1-5, with a weak D call TRBD1 (5 bases). The CDR3 consists of 15 residues. V lost 8 bases to trimming and J lost 4 bases, with 18 bases between them. Germline V CDR1 and CDR2: MDHEN, SYDVKM. CDR3 bases: TGTGCCAGCCGCCTGGGGACTTGGGGAAATCAGCCCCAGCATTTT. Its translation: CASRLGTWGNQPQHF.

This clonotype turned up a few times. The CDR3 DNA follows: TGTGCTAGTGGTTTGGTAGGGGAGCTGTTTTTT. It codes for CASGLVGELFF. The V and J genes are TRBV12-5 and TRBJ2-2; D is uncertain. Germline loops: CDR1 LGHNT, CDR2 FRNRAP. The CDR3 sequence is 11 residues long. Trimming cost V 0 bases and J 8 bases, with 1 base left between them.

This clonotype came up many times. This rearrangement joins TRBV25-1 to TRBJ2-1, with TRBD1 identical over 9 bases. Germline CDR1 and CDR2: MGHDK and SYGVNS. V lost 7 bases and J lost 8; bases outside the gene matches: 6. The CDR3 loop spans 13 amino acids. The CDR3 region is CASTRQGVYEQFF. The CDR3 bases are TGTGCCAGCACTAGACAGGGGGTGTATGAGCAGTTCTTC.

This clonotype has a handful of counts. V and J are TRBV25-1 and TRBJ2-1, with TRBD2 matching over 13 bases. The CDR3 totals 12 residues. The ends lost 5 bases at V and 15 bases at J; junction bases unmatched: 4. Germline loops: CDR1 MGHDK, CDR2 SYGVNS. CDR3 in amino acids: CASSPGLAGLFF. CDR3 nucleotide sequence: TGTGCCAGCAGTCCGGGACTAGCGGGATTGTTCTTC.